This record concerns one TCR beta chain sequence. Antigen: not known. Germline lookup yields CDR1 MNHNS and CDR2 SASEGT. The germline V and J ends were trimmed by 2 bases and 5 bases, with 15 bases remaining between them. The CDR3 spans 15 residues. Primary, local recurrence and metastasis osteosarcoma tumors were taken after treatment from poor-prognosis patients. This specimen belongs to a study of the immune and genomic landscape of osteosarcoma. In the study overall: Patients had high-grade osteosarcoma, aged roughly 5-81 at diagnosis. About 79% presented with localized disease at diagnosis.

Study-wide findings and caveats: Five repertoires, each under 100 clonotypes, were dominated by one hyperexpanded clone. Clonality was benchmarked against external normal skin and healthy blood data.

Only in-frame clones appear in the TCRdb table, and some are missing; sequencing was by immunoSEQ multiplex PCR. The sample holds roughly 4,600 clones; around 80% are singletons and the top ten take approximately 6.2%. This sequence was found in a human donor with osteosarcoma. V and J are TRBV6-1 and TRBJ1-2; tentatively, D is TRBD1 (6 bases). Input material: osteosarcoma tumor tissue from the lung. The CDR3 DNA reads TGTGCCAGCAGTGAAAGAGGGGGTAATTCTTATGGCTACACCTTC. Protein product: CASSERGGNSYGYTF.